One and the same sample provided the 21 T cell receptor beta chains below, sequenced in a study of response to subunit inactivated influenza vaccine. Each CDR3 protein gets one entry after TCRdb re-called the RT-PCR reads with MiXCR. Counted here are about 520,000 distinct CDR3 sequences, roughly 7.9% occurring once; the ten biggest clones make up over 10%. The sequencing used PBMCs from blood, collected approximately 25 months after vaccination. These receptors all stem from a man between 50 and 70 years old who received an inactivated influenza vaccine.

The chain uses TRBV6-1 and TRBJ2-5, with 8 positions matching TRBD1. This CDR3 region has 16 residues. The ends lost 6 bases at V and 4 bases at J; junction bases unmatched: 13. Germline-derived CDR1 and CDR2 are MNHNS and SASEGT. The CDR3 is CASRPRGTGTRETQYF. CDR3 bases: TGTGCCAGCAGACCCCGAGGGACAGGCACTCGAGAGACCCAGTACTTC.

This clonotype has more than one count but fewer than ten. The chain carries TRBV25-1 and TRBJ2-5; TRBD2 agrees at 9 bases. V trimming: 1 base; J trimming: 1 base; junction bases outside the gene matches: 4. CDR3 length: 16 residues. Germline V gene sequence: CDR1 MGHDK, CDR2 SYGVNS. CDR3 sequence: CASSEWASGAQETQYF. CDR3 nucleotide sequence: TGTGCCAGCAGTGAATGGGCTAGCGGGGCCCAAGAGACCCAGTACTTC.

In nucleotides, the CDR3 is TGTGCCAGCGGGGAATCTCAAGGCTATGGCTACACCTTC. It specifies CASGESQGYGYTF. The chain joins TRBV7-2 to TRBJ1-2; D gene ambiguous. The germline V gene has CDR1 SGHTA and CDR2 FQGNSA. V lost 8 bases and J 4 bases, leaving 14 bases between the germline ends. The CDR3 has 13 residues. Supplemented by reference TRBV7-2 and TRBJ1-2, the full variable domain reads GAGVSQSPSNKVTEKGKDVELRCDPISGHTALYWYRQSLGQGLEFLIYFQGNSAPDKSGLPSDRFSAERTGGSVSTLTIQRTQQEDSAVYLCASGESQGYGYTFGSGTRLTVV.

This chain connects TRBV5-1 to TRBJ1-3; D call uncertain. CDR1 and CDR2 from the germline V gene are SGHRS and YFSETQ. Trimming removed 2 bases from V and 2 bases from J, with 14 bases in between. The CDR3 spans 16 residues. The CDR3 sequence: CASSFSGPNAGNTIYF. As DNA, the CDR3 is TGCGCCAGCAGCTTTAGTGGACCGAATGCTGGAAACACCATATATTTT. Complete variable domain (other parts from reference TRBV5-1 and TRBJ1-3): KAGVTQTPRYLIKTRGQQVTLSCSPISGHRSVSWYQQTPGQGLQFLFEYFSETQRNKGNFPGRFSGRQFSNSRSEMNVSTLELGDSALYLCASSFSGPNAGNTIYFGEGSWLTVV.

This clonotype was counted only a few times. V usage is TRBV7-9 and J usage is TRBJ2-1; D gene uncertain. V gave up 11 bases and J gave up 7 bases, with 18 bases separating them. The CDR3 has 13 residues. Germline values: CDR1 SEHNR, CDR2 FQNEAQ (reference sequence). As DNA, the CDR3 is TGTGCCTGCGTCCCGACCGGAGCTAATGAGCAGTTCTTC. Residues: CACVPTGANEQFF. Complete variable domain (other parts from reference TRBV7-9 and TRBJ2-1): DTGVSQNPRHKITKRGQNVTFRCDPISEHNRLYWYRQTLGQGPEFLTYFQNEAQLEKSRLLSDRFSAERPKGSFSTLEIQRTEQGDSAMYLCACVPTGANEQFFGPGTRLTVL.

The V gene is TRBV24-1, the J gene TRBJ2-2; possible D gene TRBD2, 6 bases. The CDR3 runs 15 residues. Trimming shortened V by 7 bases and J by 5 bases, and 16 bases separated the two germline ends. The germline gives CDR1 KGHDR, CDR2 SFDVKD. The CDR3 DNA follows: TGTGCCACCAGCCCCGCGGGGACGGGGACCGGGGAGCTGTTTTTT. Translating it yields CATSPAGTGTGELFF.

The CDR3 DNA follows: TGCGCCACCAGGACTAGCGGGAGCCCAGATACGCAGTATTTT. Residues: CATRTSGSPDTQYF. This rearrangement joins TRBV5-1 to TRBJ2-3; 13 nucleotides match TRBD2. There are 14 residues in the CDR3. Trimming removed 9 bases from V and 4 bases from J; junction bases left unmatched: 5. The V gene's germline CDR1 is SGHRS and CDR2 YFSETQ.

There are many counts of this clonotype. This chain connects TRBV20-1 to TRBJ2-2; no reliable D call. The CDR3 loop spans 13 amino acids. The ends were cut back, 0 bases at V and 7 bases at J, with 9 bases in the middle. Germline V gene lookup returns CDR1 DFQATT and CDR2 SNEGSKA (reference sequence). The CDR3 DNA sequence: TGCAGTGCTAGAGATATCTTGGGCGGGGAGCTGTTTTTT. Translation: CSARDILGGELFF.

The chain couples TRBV20-1 to TRBJ2-5; weak D call: TRBD2 (6 bases). Trimming took 6 bases from V and 6 from J, leaving 17 bases between them. The CDR3 loop spans 13 amino acids. Germline V lookup: CDR1 DFQATT, CDR2 SNEGSKA (reference sequence). The CDR3 loop reads CSAEGPSGQTQYF. The CDR3 nucleotides are TGCAGTGCGGAGGGACCCTCCGGGCAGACCCAGTACTTC.

V and J are TRBV2 and TRBJ2-1; 12 bases line up with TRBD2. The CDR3 is made up of 14 amino acids. Germline V CDR1 and CDR2: SNHLY, FYNNEI. The V segment lost 10 bases and the J segment 7 bases; nucleotides outside the gene matches: 8. CDR3 sequence: CANSKGLAGNEQFF. CDR3 nucleotides: TGTGCCAATTCTAAAGGACTAGCGGGAAATGAGCAGTTCTTC.

This clonotype was detected only a few times. This rearrangement joins TRBV28 to TRBJ2-1; D unresolved. Trimming left V 6 bases short and J 10 bases short, with 13 bases between. This CDR3 spans 12 amino acids. Per the germline V gene, CDR1 is MDHEN and CDR2 is SYDVKM. CDR3 protein: CASRPLLREQFF. The CDR3 DNA follows: TGTGCCAGCAGGCCCTTACTACGAGAGCAGTTCTTC.

The chain is built from TRBV10-3 and TRBJ1-3; no reliable D call. The CDR3 runs 16 residues. Trimming shortened V by 6 bases and J by 0 bases, and 15 bases separated the two germline ends. The V gene's germline CDR1 is ENHRY and CDR2 SYGVKD. Here the CDR3 reads CAISEVWGSSGNTIYF. The CDR3 DNA sequence: TGTGCCATCAGCGAGGTTTGGGGTAGCTCTGGAAACACCATATATTTT.

The CDR3 loop reads CASSSGGGLAPEQFF. The CDR3, as DNA: TGTGCCAGCAGCTCAGGCGGAGGACTAGCCCCCGAGCAGTTCTTC. The chain combines TRBV7-8 with TRBJ2-1; TRBD2 aligns across 8 bases. V was clipped by 4 bases and J by 10 bases; unmatched bases: 12. The CDR3 extends over 15 amino acids. Per germline, CDR1 SGHVS and CDR2 FQNEAQ.

Only a few counts were recorded for this clonotype. The V gene is TRBV10-2, the J gene TRBJ2-5, with 9 bases identical to TRBD1. The germline gives CDR1 WSHSY, CDR2 SAAADI. The CDR3 runs 16 residues. J gave up 5 bases and V 6 bases, and 13 bases lay outside the gene matches. The CDR3 reads CASSRSGTGNWETQYF. In nucleotides, the CDR3 is TGCGCCAGCAGCAGATCCGGGACAGGGAATTGGGAGACCCAGTACTTC.

This clonotype has at least ten counts. This chain connects TRBV4-2 to TRBJ2-7; the match to TRBD2 covers 10 bases. The CDR3 has 17 amino acids. Germline V gene sequence: CDR1 LGHNA, CDR2 YNFKEQ. V dropped 1 base and J dropped 2; count of bases not matched to a gene: 8. The CDR3 loop reads CASSQVSASGRAYEQYF. CDR3 coding DNA: TGTGCCAGCAGCCAAGTTTCGGCCAGCGGGAGGGCCTACGAGCAGTACTTC.

There are many counts of this clonotype. The V gene is TRBV29-1, the J gene TRBJ1-6; TRBD1 matches at 7 bases. CDR3 size: 14 residues. V lost 7 bases and J lost 9; bases outside the gene matches: 12. In germline, CDR1 is SQVTM, CDR2 ANQGSEA. The CDR3 DNA follows: TGCAGCGCCTCGGAGGGGACAGTTTCTTCACCCCTCCACTTT. It specifies CSASEGTVSSPLHF.

This clonotype was detected a few times. Given a much more abundant clone one base away, this may be a read error. The chain employs TRBV12-3 or TRBV12-4 and TRBJ2-2; D may match TRBD1 or TRBD2 (5 bases each). The CDR3 has 14 residues. V dropped 1 base and J dropped 3 bases, with 6 bases sitting between them. This CDR3 is CASSLGGYTGELFF. The DNA for the CDR3 is TGTGCCAGCAGTTTAGGGGGGTACACCGGGGAGCTGTTTTTT.

There are many counts of this clonotype. This chain connects TRBV7-2 to TRBJ1-5; D might be TRBD1 (5 bases). Trimming removed 2 bases from V and 2 bases from J, with 13 bases in between. This CDR3 contains 16 residues. CDR1 SGHTA and CDR2 FQGNSA come from the germline V gene. DNA for the CDR3: TGTGCCAGCAGCTTACGTTCGGGAGGGGGCAATCAGCCCCAGCATTTT. This gives the protein CASSLRSGGGNQPQHF.

Concerning this clonotype itself: At one end the junction does not follow the germline gene, possibly because of a read error. The gene calls are TRBV24-1 and TRBJ2-1, with TRBD2 matching over 9 bases. The CDR3 is 16 residues long. CDR1 and CDR2 (germline): KGHDR, SFDVKD. The CDR3 is CATSDSGTSFDKEQFF. In nucleotides, the CDR3 is TGTGCCACCAGTGATTCCGGGACTAGCTTCGACAAAGAGCAGTTCTTC.

Only a few counts were recorded for this clonotype. This rearrangement joins TRBV20-1 to TRBJ2-3, with 9 bases lining up with TRBD2. The CDR3 is 15 amino acids. Germline V lookup: CDR1 DFQATT, CDR2 SNEGSKA (reference sequence). The trim removed 5 bases at V and 2 bases at J, leaving 8 bases unmatched. The DNA for the CDR3 is TGCAGTGCTGATCGGACTAGCGAATACACAGATACGCAGTATTTT. Its translation is CSADRTSEYTDTQYF.

The chain carries TRBV5-1 and TRBJ2-2; D might be TRBD2 (5 bases). V shed 0 bases and J shed 1 base, with 7 bases lying between them. Germline CDR1 reads SGHRS; CDR2 reads YFSETQ. The CDR3 extends over 15 amino acids. Written as DNA, the CDR3 is TGCGCCAGCAGCTTGGTCGGACTGAACACCGGGGAGCTGTTTTTT. It encodes CASSLVGLNTGELFF.